This T cell receptor (beta chain) came from a study of cytomegalovirus exposure and HLA in healthy donors. Method: immunoSEQ multiplex PCR; TCRdb's copy keeps in-frame clones and lacks some. The sample carries 200,000 to 250,000 clones, 75% to 90% recorded once. The receptor was isolated from a woman aged 30 to 39 in good health and CMV-seropositive. The material sequenced was PBMCs.

The chain's CDR3 is CASSLGSGAGEKLFF. The CDR3 DNA follows: TGTGCCAGCAGTTTAGGGTCAGGGGCGGGTGAAAAACTGTTTTTT. The rearrangement joins TRBV28 to TRBJ1-4; D may be TRBD1 (6 bases). Per germline, CDR1 MDHEN and CDR2 SYDVKM. The CDR3 covers 15 residues. Trimming removed 2 bases from V and 7 bases from J, with 14 bases in between. Drawing the rest from reference TRBV28 and TRBJ1-4, the complete variable domain is DVKVTQSSRYLVKRTGEKVFLECVQDMDHENMFWYRQDPGLGLRLIYFSYDVKMKEKGDIPEGYSVSREKKERFSLILESASTNQTSMYLCASSLGSGAGEKLFFGSGTQLSVL.